These T cell receptor beta chains were read from a single sample in a study of graft-versus-host responses after intestinal transplantation. Measured with immunoSEQ multiplex PCR; TCRdb has only the in-frame clones, and not every one. Of some 110,000 clones listed, 85% to 95% are singletons. The antigens these receptors bind are not known. The sequenced sample was unstimulated CD8+ T cells sorted from spleen or lymph node cells, obtained before transplant. These receptors were taken from a human donor who was the organ donor for an intestinal transplant. CDR3s include the opening cysteine and the closing phenylalanine or tryptophan. D genes are given only for firm matches. The size of a clone is reported for some rows only, either as once, few or many, or as a class for expanded clones.

j_call	d_call	clone_size	v_call	cdr3_aa	cdr3_nt
TRBJ1-2	NA	once	TRBV7-9	CASRLVQGHKSYGYTF	TGTGCCAGCAGATTGGTACAGGGACACAAAAGCTATGGCTACACCTTC
TRBJ2-7	TRBD1	NA	TRBV14	CASSHGQGAPYEQYF	TGTGCCAGCAGCCACGGACAGGGAGCCCCCTACGAGCAGTACTTC
TRBJ1-4	NA	once	TRBV30	CAWSVGWDEKLFF	TGTGCCTGGTCGGTTGGGTGGGATGAAAAACTGTTTTTT
TRBJ2-1	NA	once	TRBV29-1	CSVEWEAYNNEQFF	TGCAGCGTTGAATGGGAGGCCTACAACAATGAGCAGTTCTTC
TRBJ2-7	TRBD1	NA	TRBV9	CASSVDRGFEQYF	TGTGCCAGCAGCGTGGACAGGGGGTTCGAGCAGTACTTC
TRBJ2-7	NA	NA	TRBV27	CASSLSIGAYEQYF	TGTGCCAGCAGTTTATCGATAGGCGCCTACGAGCAGTACTTC
TRBJ1-1	NA	NA	TRBV5-1	CASSLSGAQSTEAFF	TGCGCCAGCAGCCTCTCCGGGGCTCAGAGCACTGAAGCTTTCTTT
TRBJ2-7	NA	NA	TRBV19	CASSMRPAYEQYF	TGTGCCAGTAGTATGAGACCAGCCTACGAGCAGTACTTC
TRBJ2-5	NA	NA	TRBV10-2	CASSESGPRYAETQYF	TGCGCCAGCAGTGAGTCGGGACCCCGGTATGCGGAGACCCAGTACTTC
TRBJ1-2	NA	NA	TRBV5-6	CASSLGQGAVYGYTF	TGTGCCAGCAGCCTGGGGCAGGGAGCCGTCTATGGCTACACCTTC
TRBJ2-1	NA	NA	TRBV7-9	CASSFPDSSYNEQFF	TGTGCCAGCAGCTTTCCCGATAGCTCCTACAATGAGCAGTTCTTC
TRBJ2-5	NA	NA	TRBV7-8	CASSLDASGVQETQYF	TGTGCCAGCAGCTTAGACGCTAGTGGGGTCCAAGAGACCCAGTACTTC
TRBJ2-1	TRBD2	NA	TRBV4-2	CASSPREGPPNEQFF	TGTGCCAGCAGCCCGCGGGAGGGCCCCCCCAATGAGCAGTTCTTC
TRBJ2-4	NA	NA	TRBV7-9	CASRNLRGAEKNIQYF	TGTGCCAGCAGAAATCTCAGGGGGGCGGAGAAAAACATTCAGTACTTC
TRBJ2-7	TRBD1	once	TRBV5-6	CASSLGGTAISYEQYF	TGTGCCAGCAGCTTGGGGGGGACAGCTATATCCTACGAGCAGTACTTC
TRBJ2-5	NA	NA	TRBV19	CASSIGRGQETQYF	TGTGCCAGTAGTATAGGTAGGGGCCAAGAGACCCAGTACTTC
TRBJ2-4	TRBD1	NA	TRBV12-5	CASGFRGRWDKNIQYF	TGTGCTAGTGGTTTCAGGGGGCGCTGGGACAAAAACATTCAGTACTTC
TRBJ2-5	NA	NA	TRBV9	CASSVGKGSPETQYF	TGTGCCAGCAGCGTAGGAAAGGGGAGTCCAGAGACCCAGTACTTC
TRBJ1-1	NA	NA	TRBV30	CAWISLSRWAFF	TGTGCCTGGATTTCGTTGTCACGGTGGGCTTTCTTT
TRBJ2-2	NA	NA	TRBV6-5	CASSWKGPNTGELFF	TGTGCCAGCAGTTGGAAGGGTCCGAACACCGGGGAGCTGTTTTTT
TRBJ1-6	NA	NA	TRBV27	CASRETGVGSPLHF	TGTGCCAGCAGGGAGACAGGCGTCGGTTCACCCCTCCACTTT
TRBJ2-7	NA	NA	TRBV12-5	CASGLVKYEQYF	TGTGCTAGTGGTTTGGTAAAATACGAGCAGTACTTC
TRBJ2-3	TRBD2	NA	TRBV9	CASSGTSGDTQYF	TGTGCCAGCAGCGGGACTAGCGGAGATACGCAGTATTTT
TRBJ2-1	NA	NA	TRBV7-9	CASSGGGMYNEQFF	TGTGCCAGCAGCGGTGGTGGGATGTACAATGAGCAGTTCTTC
TRBJ2-2	NA	NA	TRBV19	CASSIGGGSGELFF	TGTGCCAGTAGTATAGGAGGGGGAAGTGGGGAGCTGTTTTTT
TRBJ2-3	TRBD2	NA	TRBV25-1	CASSEVTSGTDTQYF	TGTGCCAGCAGTGAGGTTACTAGCGGCACAGATACGCAGTATTTT
TRBJ2-3	NA	NA	TRBV12-5	CASAIPSGFTDTQYF	TGTGCTAGTGCCATCCCTTCGGGGTTCACAGATACGCAGTATTTT
TRBJ2-7	NA	once	TRBV4-1	CASSQVPTVSYEQYF	TGCGCCAGCAGCCAAGTCCCCACGGTTTCCTACGAGCAGTACTTC
TRBJ2-7	TRBD2	once	TRBV19	CASSSGSRLEQYF	TGTGCCAGTAGTAGCGGGAGCCGTCTCGAGCAGTACTTC
TRBJ1-2	NA	once	TRBV30	CAWSVSGADGYTF	TGTGCCTGGAGTGTTTCAGGGGCAGATGGCTACACCTTC
TRBJ2-1	TRBD1	NA	TRBV10-1	CASRTGTNEQFF	TGCGCCAGTCGGACAGGGACCAATGAGCAGTTCTTC
TRBJ2-2	NA	NA	TRBV9	CASSGQNTGELFF	TGTGCCAGCAGCGGACAGAACACCGGGGAGCTGTTTTTT
TRBJ2-7	TRBD2	NA	TRBV7-2	CASSLGSGSRLYEQYF	TGTGCCAGCAGCTTAGGAAGCGGGAGTAGGCTTTACGAGCAGTACTTC
TRBJ2-1	NA	NA	TRBV19	CASSFLSSYNEQFF	TGTGCCAGTAGCTTTTTATCCTCCTACAATGAGCAGTTCTTC
TRBJ1-1	TRBD1	NA	TRBV28	CASSLGQGATEAFF	TGTGCCAGCAGTTTAGGACAGGGGGCCACTGAAGCTTTCTTT
TRBJ2-3	NA	NA	TRBV7-6	CASSRAMIPGAAGDTQYF	TGTGCCAGCAGCCGCGCAATGATCCCCGGGGCCGCGGGGGATACGCAGTATTTT
TRBJ2-5	NA	NA	TRBV7-2	CASSSGVPGETQYF	TGTGCCAGCAGCTCTGGGGTCCCGGGGGAGACCCAGTACTTC
TRBJ2-1	TRBD2	NA	TRBV9	CASSGAGGAYNEQFF	TGTGCCAGCAGCGGAGCGGGAGGGGCCTACAATGAGCAGTTCTTC
TRBJ1-2	TRBD1	NA	TRBV29-1	CSAQGGFGYTF	TGCAGCGCCCAGGGGGGTTTTGGCTACACCTTC
TRBJ2-1	NA	NA	TRBV11-2	CASSPGASSYNEQFF	TGTGCCAGCAGCCCAGGGGCCAGCTCCTACAATGAGCAGTTCTTC
TRBJ2-1	NA	few	TRBV6-5	CASSYHNEQFF	TGTGCCAGCAGTTATCACAATGAGCAGTTCTTC
TRBJ2-3	NA	NA	TRBV21-1	CASSKGPLTGRRTDTQYF	TGTGCCAGCAGCAAAGGGCCTCTGACCGGGAGGCGCACAGATACGCAGTATTTT
TRBJ2-5	TRBD2	NA	TRBV18	CASSPSGRAQETQYF	TGTGCCAGCTCACCTAGCGGGAGAGCTCAAGAGACCCAGTACTTC
TRBJ2-1	NA	NA	TRBV28	CASSSAVSSYNEQFF	TGTGCCAGCAGTTCCGCGGTTAGCTCCTACAATGAGCAGTTCTTC
TRBJ2-2	TRBD1	NA	TRBV27	CASRAGTGTPGELFF	TGTGCCAGTCGCGCCGGGACAGGCACACCGGGGGAGCTGTTTTTT
TRBJ2-3	TRBD1	NA	TRBV2	CASTRGQGSTDTQYF	TGTGCCAGCACCCGAGGACAGGGAAGCACAGATACGCAGTATTTT
TRBJ2-1	NA	NA	TRBV19	CASSTNLGNEQFF	TGTGCCAGTAGTACTAACCTAGGAAACGAGCAGTTCTTC
TRBJ2-1	TRBD2	NA	TRBV30	CAWNGLAGGYEQFF	TGTGCCTGGAATGGACTAGCGGGAGGATATGAGCAGTTCTTC
TRBJ2-5	NA	NA	TRBV27	CASSLSAEAAETQYF	TGTGCCAGCAGTTTATCTGCAGAGGCCGCGGAGACCCAGTACTTC
TRBJ1-1	NA	NA	TRBV16	CASSPSTGNTEAFF	TGTGCCAGCAGCCCATCCACAGGGAACACTGAAGCTTTCTTT